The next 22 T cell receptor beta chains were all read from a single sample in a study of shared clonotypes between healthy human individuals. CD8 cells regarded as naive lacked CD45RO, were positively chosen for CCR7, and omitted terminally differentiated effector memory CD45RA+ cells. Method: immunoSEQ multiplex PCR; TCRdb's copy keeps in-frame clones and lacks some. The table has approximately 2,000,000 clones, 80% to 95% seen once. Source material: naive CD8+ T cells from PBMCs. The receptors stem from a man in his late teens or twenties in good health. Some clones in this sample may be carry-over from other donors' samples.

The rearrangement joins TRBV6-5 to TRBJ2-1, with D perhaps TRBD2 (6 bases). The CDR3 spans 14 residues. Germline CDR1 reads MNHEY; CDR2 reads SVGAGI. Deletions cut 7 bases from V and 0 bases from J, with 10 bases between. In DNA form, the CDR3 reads TGTGCCAGCATGGAGGGTAACTCCTACAATGAGCAGTTCTTC. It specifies CASMEGNSYNEQFF.

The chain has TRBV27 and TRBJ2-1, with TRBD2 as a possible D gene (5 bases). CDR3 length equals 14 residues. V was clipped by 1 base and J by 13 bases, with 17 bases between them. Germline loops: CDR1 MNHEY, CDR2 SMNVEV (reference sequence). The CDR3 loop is CASSLYPPNGLQFF. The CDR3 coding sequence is TGTGCCAGCAGTTTATATCCCCCCAACGGACTTCAGTTCTTC.

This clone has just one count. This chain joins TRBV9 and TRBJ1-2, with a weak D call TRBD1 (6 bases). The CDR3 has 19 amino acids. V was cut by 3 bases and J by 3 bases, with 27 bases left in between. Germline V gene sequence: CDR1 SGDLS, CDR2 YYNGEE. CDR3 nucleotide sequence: TGTGCCAGCAGCGGGTTGTCATCGGTCAGGGGTGCGTTCGACTATGGCTACACCTTC. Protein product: CASSGLSSVRGAFDYGYTF. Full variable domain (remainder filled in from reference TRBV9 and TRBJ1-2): DSGVTQTPKHLITATGQRVTLRCSPRSGDLSVYWYQQSLDQGLQFLIQYYNGEERAKGNILERFSAQQFPDLHSELNLSSLELGDSALYFCASSGLSSVRGAFDYGYTFGSGTRLTVV.

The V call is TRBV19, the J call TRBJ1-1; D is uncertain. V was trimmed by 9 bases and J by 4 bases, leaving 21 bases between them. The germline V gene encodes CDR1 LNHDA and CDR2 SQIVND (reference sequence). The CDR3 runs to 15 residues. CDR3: CASLYGRGSFTEAFF. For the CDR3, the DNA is TGTGCCAGCCTGTATGGCCGGGGATCGTTCACTGAAGCTTTCTTT. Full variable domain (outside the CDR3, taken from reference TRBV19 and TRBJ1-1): DGGITQSPKYLFRKEGQNVTLSCEQNLNHDAMYWYRQDPGQGLRLIYYSQIVNDFQKGDIAEGYSVSREKKESFPLTVTSAQKNPTAFYLCASLYGRGSFTEAFFGQGTRLTVV.

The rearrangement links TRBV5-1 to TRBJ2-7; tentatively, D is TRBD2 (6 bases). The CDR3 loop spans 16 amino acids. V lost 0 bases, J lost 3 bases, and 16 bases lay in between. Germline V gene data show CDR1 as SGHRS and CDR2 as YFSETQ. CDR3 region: CASSLAGRLVNYEQYF. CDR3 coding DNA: TGCGCCAGCAGCTTGGCCGGGCGACTAGTAAACTACGAGCAGTACTTC.

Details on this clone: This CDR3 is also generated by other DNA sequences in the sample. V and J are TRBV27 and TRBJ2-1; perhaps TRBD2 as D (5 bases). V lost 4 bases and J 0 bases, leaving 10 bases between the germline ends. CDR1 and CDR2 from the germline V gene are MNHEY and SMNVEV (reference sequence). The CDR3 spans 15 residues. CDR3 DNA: TGTGCCAGCAGTTCGGACTTAAGCTCCTACAATGAGCAGTTCTTC. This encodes CASSSDLSSYNEQFF.

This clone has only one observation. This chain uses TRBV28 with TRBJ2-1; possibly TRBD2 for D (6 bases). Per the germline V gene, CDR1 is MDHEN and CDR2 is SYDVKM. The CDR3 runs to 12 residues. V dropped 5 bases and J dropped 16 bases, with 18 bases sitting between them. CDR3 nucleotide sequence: TGTGCCAGCAGTGGAGGGACTCCCGAGTACTTCTTC. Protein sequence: CASSGGTPEYFF.

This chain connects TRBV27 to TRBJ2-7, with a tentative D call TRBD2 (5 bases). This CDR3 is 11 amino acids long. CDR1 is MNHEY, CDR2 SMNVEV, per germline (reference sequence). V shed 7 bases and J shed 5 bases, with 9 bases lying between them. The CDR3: CASKSGNEQYF. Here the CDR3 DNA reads TGTGCCAGCAAGTCCGGGAACGAGCAGTACTTC.

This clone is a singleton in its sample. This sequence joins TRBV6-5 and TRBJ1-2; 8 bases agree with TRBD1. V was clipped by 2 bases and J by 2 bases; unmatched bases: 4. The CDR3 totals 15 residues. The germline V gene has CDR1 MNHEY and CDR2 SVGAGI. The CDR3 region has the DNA TGTGCCAGCAGTTACGATCCAGGGGGCAACTATGGCTACACCTTC. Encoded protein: CASSYDPGGNYGYTF.

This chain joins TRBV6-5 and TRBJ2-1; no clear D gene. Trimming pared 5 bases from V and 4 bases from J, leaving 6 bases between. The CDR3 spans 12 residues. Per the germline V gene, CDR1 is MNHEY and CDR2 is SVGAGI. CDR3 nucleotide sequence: TGTGCCAGCAGTACCCTATACAATGAGCAGTTCTTC. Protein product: CASSTLYNEQFF.

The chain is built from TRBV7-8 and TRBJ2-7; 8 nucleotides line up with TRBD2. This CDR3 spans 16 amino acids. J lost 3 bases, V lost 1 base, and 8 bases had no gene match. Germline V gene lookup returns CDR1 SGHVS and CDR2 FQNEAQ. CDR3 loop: CASSLDGGGVFYEQYF. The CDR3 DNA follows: TGTGCCAGCAGCTTAGACGGGGGGGGAGTTTTCTACGAGCAGTACTTC.

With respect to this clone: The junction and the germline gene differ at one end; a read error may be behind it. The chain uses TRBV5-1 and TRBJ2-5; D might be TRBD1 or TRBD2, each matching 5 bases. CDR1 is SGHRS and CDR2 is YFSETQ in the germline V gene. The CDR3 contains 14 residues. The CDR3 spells CASSSSRDHETQYF. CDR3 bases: TGCGCCAGCAGCTCGAGCAGGGACCACGAGACCCAGTACTTC.

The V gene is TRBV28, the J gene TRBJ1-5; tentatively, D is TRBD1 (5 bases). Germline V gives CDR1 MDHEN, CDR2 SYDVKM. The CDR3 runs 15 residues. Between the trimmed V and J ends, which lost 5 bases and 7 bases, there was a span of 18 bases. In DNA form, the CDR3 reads TGTGCCAGCAGTCCCCTCGCGGAGGGACGCCAGCCCCAGCATTTT. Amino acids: CASSPLAEGRQPQHF.

The chain's CDR3 is CSARAKDEQFF. CDR3 nucleotide sequence: TGCAGTGCTAGGGCGAAGGATGAGCAGTTCTTC. The chain combines TRBV20-1 with TRBJ2-1; D is unresolved. CDR1 and CDR2 (germline): DFQATT, SNEGSKA (reference sequence). The ends were cut back, 3 bases at V and 8 bases at J, with 8 bases in the middle. This CDR3 spans 11 amino acids.

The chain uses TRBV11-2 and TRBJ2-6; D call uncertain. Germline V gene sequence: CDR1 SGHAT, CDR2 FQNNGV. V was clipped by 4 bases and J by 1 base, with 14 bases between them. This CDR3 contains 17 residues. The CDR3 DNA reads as TGTGCCAGCAGCTCCCCTATAGGAGAATCTGGGGCCAACGTCCTGACTTTC. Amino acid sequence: CASSSPIGESGANVLTF.

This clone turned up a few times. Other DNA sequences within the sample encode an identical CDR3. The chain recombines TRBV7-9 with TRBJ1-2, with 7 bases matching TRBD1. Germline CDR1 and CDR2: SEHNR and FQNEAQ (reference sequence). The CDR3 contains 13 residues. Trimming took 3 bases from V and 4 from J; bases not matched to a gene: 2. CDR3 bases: TGTGCCAGCAGCTTCGGGGACAGCTATGGCTACACCTTC. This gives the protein CASSFGDSYGYTF.

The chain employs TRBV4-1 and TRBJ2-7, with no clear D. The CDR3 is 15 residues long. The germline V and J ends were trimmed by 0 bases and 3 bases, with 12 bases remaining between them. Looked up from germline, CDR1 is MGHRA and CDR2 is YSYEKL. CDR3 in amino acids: CASSQDPLPSYEQYF. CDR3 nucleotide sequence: TGCGCCAGCAGCCAAGATCCCCTTCCCAGCTACGAGCAGTACTTC.

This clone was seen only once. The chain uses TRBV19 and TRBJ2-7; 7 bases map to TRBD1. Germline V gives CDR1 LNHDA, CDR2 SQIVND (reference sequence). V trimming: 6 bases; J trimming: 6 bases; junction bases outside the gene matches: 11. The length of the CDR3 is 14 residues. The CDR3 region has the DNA TGTGCCAGTAGGAGAGCTCCGGACAGGTCCGAGCAGTACTTC. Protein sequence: CASRRAPDRSEQYF.

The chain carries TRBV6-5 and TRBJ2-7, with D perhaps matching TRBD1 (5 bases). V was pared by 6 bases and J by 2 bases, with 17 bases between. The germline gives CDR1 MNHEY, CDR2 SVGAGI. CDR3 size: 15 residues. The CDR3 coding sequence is TGTGCCAGCAGCCACCTCGAGGCGGACACCTACGAGCAGTACTTC. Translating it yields CASSHLEADTYEQYF.

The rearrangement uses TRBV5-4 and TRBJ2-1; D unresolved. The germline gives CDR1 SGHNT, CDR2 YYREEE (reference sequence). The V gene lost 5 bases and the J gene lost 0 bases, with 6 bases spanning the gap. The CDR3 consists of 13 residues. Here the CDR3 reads CASRPGSYNEQFF. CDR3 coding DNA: TGTGCCAGCAGGCCGGGCTCCTACAATGAGCAGTTCTTC.

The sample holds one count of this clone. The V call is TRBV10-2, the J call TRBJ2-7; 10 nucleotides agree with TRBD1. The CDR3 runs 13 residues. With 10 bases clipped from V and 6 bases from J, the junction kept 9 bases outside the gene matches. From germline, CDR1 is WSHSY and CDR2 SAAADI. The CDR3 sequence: CATRDRGSAEQYF. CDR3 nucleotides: TGCGCCACCCGGGACAGGGGCTCCGCCGAGCAGTACTTC.

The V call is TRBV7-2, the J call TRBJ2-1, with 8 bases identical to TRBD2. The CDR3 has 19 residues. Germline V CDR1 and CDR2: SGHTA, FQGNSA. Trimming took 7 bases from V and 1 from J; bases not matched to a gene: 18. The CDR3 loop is CASTPHGGEREWSYNEQFF. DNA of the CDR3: TGTGCCAGCACCCCTCACGGAGGCGAGCGGGAGTGGTCCTACAATGAGCAGTTCTTC.